The clone carrying this TCR beta chain was found once. Original processing methods: It was from reference gene primer amplification that nucleated cell counts were estimated. Using immunoSEQ multiplex PCR, the repertoire was profiled, and TCRdb retains in-frame clones only, with some absent. V and J calls and clone size are those listed in that table; D and trimming were worked out from the DNA. The sample has fewer than 150,000 clones, 84% seen once. Germline V gives CDR1 LGHDT, CDR2 YNNKEL (reference sequence). Germline trimming cut 7 bases from V and 8 bases from J; bases unmatched to any gene: 12. The CDR3 contains 15 residues. This specimen belongs to a study of blood T cell repertoires in COVID-19. Study-wide background: COVID-19 samples collected from the United States, Italy and Spain covered acute and convalescent phases. T cells, B-cell-depleted T cells, or PBMCs provided the cDNA or gDNA that served as material.

This clonotype originated in a human donor in a cohort sampled during active COVID-19. The sequenced sample consisted of peripheral blood. The J gene is TRBJ2-1, the V gene TRBV3-1 (or the pseudogene TRBV3-2), with 9 bases lining up with TRBD2. CDR3 in amino acids: CASKLGGGARDEQFF. DNA of the CDR3: TGTGCCAGCAAACTGGGCGGGGGGGCTCGTGATGAGCAGTTCTTC.